Sequencing of this TCR beta chain was carried out in a study of T cells in Graves' hyperthyroidism and ophthalmopathy (dated by TCRdb to the late 2010s). In the study overall: Peripheral blood was collected at initial diagnosis, before any treatment. TCR V-J signatures able to tell the groups apart were searched for in a discovery cohort of approximately 95 patients, of whom fewer than 45 had Graves' ophthalmopathy and 57 had stable Graves' hyperthyroidism. Prospective prediction of ophthalmopathy was tested in an independent validation cohort of fewer than 20 hyperthyroidism patients and some 17 patients who later progressed to ophthalmopathy. The roughly 90 discovery patients were divided at random into training and test sets in a 7:3 ratio. Thyroid tissue and blood T-cell repertoires from several Graves' hyperthyroidism patients were also compared in the study. Following sampling, methimazole starting at 30 mg daily was given to hyperthyroidism patients, and high-dose intravenous methylprednisolone was given to ophthalmopathy patients. According to the paper, TCR Vbeta CDR3 sequencing was carried out on about 140 peripheral blood samples, which came from 40 to 45 ophthalmopathy, about 75 hyperthyroidism and approximately 17 progressor patients. Study-wide conclusions, independent of this receptor: During validation, the model predicted progression to ophthalmopathy a median of approximately 6.5 months ahead of onset, with just under 71% sensitivity and less than 85% specificity. Blood samples also contained most of the expanded thyroid clonotypes (frequency above 0.001), which suggests that blood repertoires may reflect thyroid immune responses. A model built on a 13 V-J signature distinguished ophthalmopathy from stable hyperthyroidism, reaching roughly 88% sensitivity and under 84% specificity in cross-validation and 80%/75% in testing. No statistical method was used to fix the sample size in advance, and group allocation was not hidden from the investigators.

This clonotype was counted a few times. Which antigen it targets is not known. Base qualities are missing; no much larger clone stands one base away. The TCR beta CDR3 regions were amplified from RNA transcripts. The TCR CDR3 was subjected to a first round of RT-PCR using the HTBI primer set and the Qiagen OneStep RT-PCR kit. The libraries were constructed in a second round of multiplex PCR and then size-selected and purified. The libraries were sequenced on an Illumina HiSeq2000 using paired-end 100 bp reads. The published analysis was carried out like this. SOAPnuke was used to process the raw data, removing reads that contained adapters or uncalled bases, had a mean Phred below 15, or lacked an exact match to the constant primer or identifier. High-quality paired reads were merged using COPE v1.2.5, and each unique nucleotide sequence was defined as a clonotype. Clonotypes were aligned to IMGT TRBV, TRBD and TRBJ reference segments using MiTCR v1.1. The analysis was restricted to V-J combinations with a frequency above 0.0001, which together covered just over 99% of the repertoires. The TCS score was defined as the ratio of F50 (clonal expansion) to E x V (chaos), calculated using BLOSUM62-based TCRdist between CDR3 peptides within each V-J. Welch's t-statistics and random forest reduced 500 to 550 V-J features to about 12, which were used in a naive Bayes classifier (R e1071). TCRdb's own reprocessing of the public reads used fastp at Q25 and MiXCR and kept productive beta chains. Entries that share a CDR3 protein sequence are merged under the most common genes and DNA. The V and J calls reflect TCRdb's pipeline rather than the authors' work. Present in this sample are roughly 720,000 distinct CDR3 sequences, 15% to 20% of which were seen just once. The ten biggest clones cover roughly a sixth of the sample.

Stable Graves' hyperthyroidism was defined as the absence of progression to ophthalmopathy over 18 months of follow-up. Hyperthyroidism patients were newly diagnosed, with disease duration under 2 months, and aged 18 to 65 years. Exclusion was applied to patients with uncontrolled infections, other autoimmune diseases, pregnancy or lactation. Diagnoses were established on the basis of clinical symptoms, serum thyroxine and TRAb, thyroid ultrasound, and orbital computed tomography. PBMCs were separated from approximately 9.9 ml of fresh peripheral blood using Ficoll-Paque density gradient centrifugation. Total RNA was extracted with Trizol reagent, and quality was checked on an Agilent 2100 Bioanalyzer. Via the germline V gene, CDR1 is KGHSH and CDR2 LQKENI. There are 19 amino acids in the CDR3, from cysteine to phenylalanine inclusive. Solely the CDR3 DNA is kept, with 57 bases framed from the first base. From V the trimming removes 0 bases and from J it removes 3 bases, while the gene matches leave 7 bases of the junction unaccounted for.

In this chain, TRBV18 is recombined with TRBJ2-1; 14 central bases correspond to TRBD2. This clonotype was obtained from a man aged 50 or older with Graves' hyperthyroidism. The sample was blood. CDR3 reads: CASSPPAGTSGGLYNEQFF. The DNA sequence is given as TGTGCCAGCTCACCACCGGCCGGGACTAGCGGGGGACTCTACAATGAGCAGTTCTTC.